The rows below give T cell receptor beta chains drawn from one sample of a study of T cell repertoires in cytomegalovirus infection. TCRdb used MiXCR to reprocess the reads, holding one entry per CDR3 protein. The sample carries fewer than 550,000 distinct CDR3 sequences, roughly 10% recorded once. Material for sequencing was PBMCs. Every receptor here comes from a human donor in good health (CMV status not recorded). Some clones in this sample may be carry-over from other donors' samples. CDR3s leave out the opening cysteine and the closing phenylalanine or tryptophan. The order of the fields is clone size, V gene, J gene, CDR3 protein. Part of the rows lack a size; the others show once, few, many or a class for expanded clones.

>many|TRBV19|TRBJ1-1
ASSIVSVNTEAF
>many|TRBV29-1|TRBJ2-7
SVDGTTSGSSYEQY
>-|TRBV28|TRBJ1-3
ASSLSFQGGNTIY
>many|TRBV25-1|TRBJ2-2
ASSEPGLGIGELF
>many|TRBV28|TRBJ2-1
ASRGGLHEQF
>many|TRBV7-9|TRBJ1-3
ASSKGSRQTSGNTIY
>few|TRBV27|TRBJ1-6
AAGLGGNSPLH
>few|TRBV4-2|TRBJ2-5
ASSQTAGETQY
>many|TRBV28|TRBJ2-5
ASSFRQGLETQY
>-|TRBV24-1|TRBJ2-5
ATSDLTSGRETQY
>many|TRBV27|TRBJ1-1
ASSQSPTGGPPANRNTEAF
>-|TRBV12-3/TRBV12-4|TRBJ1-1
ASSLSAIPEAF
>few|TRBV20-1|TRBJ2-3
SAGTSGGHWGRGTQY
>-|TRBV7-9|TRBJ2-7
ASSFRAAGPYEQY
>many|TRBV19|TRBJ1-1
ASSNFRTAIGGEAF